The entry below gives a single TCR beta chain sequence along with its context. The target antigen is unknown. At one end, the junction sequence differs from germline, possibly due to a read error. The authors drew around 9.3 milliliters of peripheral blood from each donor. Extraction yielded at least 6 micrograms of total RNA per sample. Primers used in a second PCR of roughly 6 to 12 cycles were a sample-barcoded 5' primer and a J-beta primer mix. MiXCR, applied by TCRdb to the 5' RACE reads, yields one record per CDR3 protein. This sample has about 830,000 distinct CDR3 sequences, with around 62% found just once. This record comes from a study of blood T cells in healthy people across ages. The study's findings and limits: Strong correlation linked observed beta diversity and percent naive T cells. Unsorted PBMCs prevented conclusive naive versus antigen-experienced comparison.

Sequenced: blood. This sequence originates from a man between 25 and 39 years old in good health.

The CDR3 loop reads CASSQQGAGTGAFF. In DNA, the CDR3 is TGTGCCAGCAGCCAGCAAGGGGCGGGCACTGGAGCTTTCTTT. The V gene is TRBV7-9, the J gene TRBJ1-1, with D possibly being TRBD1 (5 bases). The CDR3 spans 14 residues. CDR1 is SEHNR, CDR2 FQNEAQ, per germline (reference sequence).